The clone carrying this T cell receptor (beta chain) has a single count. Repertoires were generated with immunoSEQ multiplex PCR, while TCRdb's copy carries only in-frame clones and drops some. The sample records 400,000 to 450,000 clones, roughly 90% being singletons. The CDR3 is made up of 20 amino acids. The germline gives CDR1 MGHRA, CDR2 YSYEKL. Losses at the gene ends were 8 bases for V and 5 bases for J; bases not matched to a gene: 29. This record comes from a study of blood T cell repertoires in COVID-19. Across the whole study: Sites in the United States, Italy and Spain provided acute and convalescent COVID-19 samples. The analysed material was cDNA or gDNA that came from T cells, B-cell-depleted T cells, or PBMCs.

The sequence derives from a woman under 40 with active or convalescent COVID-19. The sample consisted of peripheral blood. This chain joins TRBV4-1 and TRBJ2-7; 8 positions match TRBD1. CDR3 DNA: TGCGCCAGCGGCCGGGGGAGTTTGAGAGGGGCAGGGGGCTTCGAAAACGAGCAGTACTTC. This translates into CASGRGSLRGAGGFENEQYF.